This is a list of T cell receptor beta chains from one sample in a study of T cells in Graves' hyperthyroidism and ophthalmopathy. TCRdb reprocessed the multiplex PCR reads with MiXCR, giving one entry per CDR3 protein. The table shows roughly 500,000 distinct CDR3 sequences, with approximately 25% occurring only once. The sample comprised blood. Receptors were obtained from a woman aged 25 to 39 with Graves' ophthalmopathy. The CDR3 runs from the conserved cysteine through the conserved F or W. A D gene is named only where the DNA matches it firmly. The listing skips clone size in some rows; elsewhere it reads once, few, many or a size class.

TRBV7-2	TRBJ1-2	TRBD1	many	TGTGCCAGCAGATTGGGACAGTTCTATGGCTACACCTTC	CASRLGQFYGYTF
TRBV4-1	TRBJ1-2	TRBD1	few	TGCGCCAGCAGCCAAGGGGGACGCCGGACAGGGACTTTCTATGGCTACACCTTC	CASSQGGRRTGTFYGYTF
TRBV2	TRBJ2-5	TRBD1	-	TGTGCCAGCAGTGAGGACAGGAGACAGTACCAAGAGACCCAGTACTTC	CASSEDRRQYQETQYF
TRBV20-1	TRBJ2-4	-	many	TGCAGTGCTAGAGATGAGTGGGGAGCAGCCAAAAACATTCAGTACTTC	CSARDEWGAAKNIQYF
TRBV6-1	TRBJ1-5	-	-	TGTGCCAGCAGTCGAAAGAGGGGCTCCAATCAGCCCCAGCATTTT	CASSRKRGSNQPQHF
TRBV7-2	TRBJ1-2	-	few	TGTGCCAGCAGCTTTTTGACGGGTGGAGGTGGCTACACCTTC	CASSFLTGGGGYTF
TRBV7-9	TRBJ2-5	-	-	TGTGCCAGCAGCTCTGATATCCAAGAGACCCAGTACTTC	CASSSDIQETQYF
TRBV3-1	TRBJ2-2	TRBD2	many	TGTGCCAGCAGCCACGCTACTAGCGGACGGAACACCGGGGAGCTGTTTTTT	CASSHATSGRNTGELFF
TRBV28	TRBJ1-2	TRBD1	-	TGTGCCAGCAGTCCCTTAGGTCAGGGGGCGCGGGGCTACACCTTC	CASSPLGQGARGYTF
TRBV28	TRBJ1-1	-	many	TGTGCCAGCAGGGAATTGAAGATGAACACTGAAGCTTTCTTT	CASRELKMNTEAFF